What follows is one T cell receptor beta chain and its context. Trimming cost V 6 bases and J 4 bases; bases outside gene matches: 12. Germline V lookup: CDR1 SNHLY, CDR2 FYNNEI. This CDR3 spans 15 amino acids. This sample stems from a study of blood T cell repertoires in COVID-19. Clones were read by immunoSEQ multiplex PCR, and TCRdb kept only the in-frame ones, dropping some. There are about 230,000 clones in the sample; nearly 90% occur only once, and 3.5% to 4% lies in the top ten. The chain recombines TRBV2 with TRBJ2-7, with 7 bases aligning to TRBD1. This sequence was found in a woman aged 25 to 39 with acute COVID-19. Sequenced sample: PBMCs or T cells enriched from blood (not recorded which). DNA for the CDR3: TGTGCCAGCAGGGGAAACAGGGGATCGCCGTACGAGCAGTACTTC. Translated, it gives CASRGNRGSPYEQYF.